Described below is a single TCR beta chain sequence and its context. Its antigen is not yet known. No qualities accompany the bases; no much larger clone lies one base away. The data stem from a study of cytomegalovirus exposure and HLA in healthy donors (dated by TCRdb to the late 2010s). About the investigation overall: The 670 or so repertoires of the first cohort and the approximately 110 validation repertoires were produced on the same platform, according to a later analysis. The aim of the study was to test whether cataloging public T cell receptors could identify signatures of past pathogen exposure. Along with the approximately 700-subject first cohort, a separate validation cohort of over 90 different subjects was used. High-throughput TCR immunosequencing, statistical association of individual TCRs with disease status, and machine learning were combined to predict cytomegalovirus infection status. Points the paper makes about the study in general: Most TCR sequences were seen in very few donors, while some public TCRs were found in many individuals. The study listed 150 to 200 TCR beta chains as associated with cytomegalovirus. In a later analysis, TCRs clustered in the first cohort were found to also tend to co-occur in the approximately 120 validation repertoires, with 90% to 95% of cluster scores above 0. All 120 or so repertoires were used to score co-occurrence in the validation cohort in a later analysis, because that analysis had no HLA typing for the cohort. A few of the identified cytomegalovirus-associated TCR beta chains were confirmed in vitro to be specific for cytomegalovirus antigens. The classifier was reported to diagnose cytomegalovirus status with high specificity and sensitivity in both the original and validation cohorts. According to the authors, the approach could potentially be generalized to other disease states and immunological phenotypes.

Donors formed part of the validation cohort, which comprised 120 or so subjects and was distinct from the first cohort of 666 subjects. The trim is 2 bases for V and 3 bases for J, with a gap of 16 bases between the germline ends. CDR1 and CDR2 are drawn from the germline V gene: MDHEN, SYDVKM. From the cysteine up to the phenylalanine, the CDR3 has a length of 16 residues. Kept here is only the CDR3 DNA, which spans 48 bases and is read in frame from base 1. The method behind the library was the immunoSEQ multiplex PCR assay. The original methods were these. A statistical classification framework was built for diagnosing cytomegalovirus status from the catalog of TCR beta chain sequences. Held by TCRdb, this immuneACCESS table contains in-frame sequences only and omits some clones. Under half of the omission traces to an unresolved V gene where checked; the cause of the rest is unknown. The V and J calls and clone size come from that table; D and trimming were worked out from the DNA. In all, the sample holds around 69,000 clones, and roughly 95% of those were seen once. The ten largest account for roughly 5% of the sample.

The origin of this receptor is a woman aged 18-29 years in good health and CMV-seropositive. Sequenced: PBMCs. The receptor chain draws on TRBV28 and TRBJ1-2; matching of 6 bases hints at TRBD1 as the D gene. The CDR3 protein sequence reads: CASSLLQQGSYYGYTF. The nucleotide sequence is TGTGCCAGCAGTTTACTCCAACAGGGCTCATACTATGGCTACACCTTC.